This T cell receptor beta chain is drawn from a study of human T cells and chemical hapten exposure. Germline V gene sequence: CDR1 SGHRS, CDR2 YFSETQ. This CDR3 is built from 16 residues. With V trimmed by 3 bases and J by 12 bases, 11 bases remained unmatched. TCRdb fed the 5' RACE reads into MiXCR, producing one record per CDR3 protein. The sample shows some 150,000 distinct CDR3 sequences, 4.1% of them seen only once. In this sample, this clonotype turned up many times. Unfractionated whole blood yielded total RNA. The chain carries TRBV5-1 and TRBJ2-1; 14 bases align to TRBD2. The source of this sequence is a female donor in good health. For the CDR3, the DNA is TGCGCCAGCAGCTCCCGCTCGACTAGCGGGGGGGCCGGGCAGTTCTTC. Its translation: CASSSRSTSGGAGQFF.